Listed here are 22 T cell receptor beta chains from one sample, sequenced in a study of identical twins. TCRdb reprocessed the 5' RACE reads with MiXCR, giving one entry per CDR3 protein. The sample contains about 150,000 distinct CDR3 sequences, around 3.5% of which appear only once. What was sequenced was memory T cells sorted from blood. These receptors originate from a man younger than 35 in good health.

This clonotype has only a few counts. The V call is TRBV12-3 or TRBV12-4, the J call TRBJ2-1, with 7 positions matching TRBD1. The CDR3 covers 14 residues. Trimming took 2 bases from V and 10 from J; bases not matched to a gene: 8. The CDR3 nucleotides read TGTGCCAGCAGTTTAACAGGGCTAGGGGGCGAGCAGTTCTTC. This translates into CASSLTGLGGEQFF.

This clonotype was seen ten or more times. The chain has TRBV19 and TRBJ1-3; tentatively, D is TRBD1 (5 bases). Deletions cut 3 bases from V and 0 bases from J, with 12 bases between. The CDR3 runs to 16 residues. Germline V CDR1 and CDR2: LNHDA, SQIVND (reference sequence). CDR3 protein: CASSIGTAFSGNTIYF. DNA for the CDR3: TGTGCCAGTAGTATCGGGACGGCCTTCTCTGGAAACACCATATATTTT.

This clonotype was seen repeatedly, ten times or more. This chain joins TRBV20-1 and TRBJ2-3; 12 bases map to TRBD2. V trimming: 5 bases; J trimming: 4 bases; junction bases outside the gene matches: 7. The CDR3 is 15 residues long. Germline assignment: CDR1 DFQATT and CDR2 SNEGSKA (reference sequence). CDR3 sequence: CSAPRLAGVSDTQYF. CDR3 DNA: TGCAGTGCTCCTAGACTAGCGGGAGTTTCAGATACGCAGTATTTT.

This clonotype has a count of ten or more. The chain employs TRBV7-8 and TRBJ2-2; 7 bases fit TRBD2. CDR1 SGHVS and CDR2 FQNEAQ come from the germline V gene. The junction had 7 bases not matched to a gene; V was cut back by 3 bases and J by 6 bases. CDR3 length equals 15 residues. CDR3 nucleotide sequence: TGTGCCAGCAGCTTTGTGACTAGCTTTTCCGGGGAGCTGTTTTTT. This sequence encodes CASSFVTSFSGELFF.

This clonotype was recorded at least ten times. The CDR3 region is CASSWGRGDYNEQFF. Written as DNA, the CDR3 is TGTGCCAGCAGCTGGGGTAGGGGAGACTACAATGAGCAGTTCTTC. The chain carries TRBV5-5 and TRBJ2-1; perhaps D is TRBD1 or TRBD2 (5 bases each). The CDR3 is made up of 15 amino acids. In germline, CDR1 is SGHKS, CDR2 YYEKEE (reference sequence). V lost 3 bases and J 3 bases, leaving 13 bases between the germline ends.

In its sample, this clonotype was seen many times. An end of the junction differs from the germline gene, which may be a read error. This chain links TRBV4-1 with TRBJ1-5; TRBD1 might be the D (6 bases). Germline assignment: CDR1 MGHRA and CDR2 YSYEKL. The CDR3 runs 16 residues. Here the CDR3 DNA reads TGCGCCAGCAGTCAAGTAGAGGAGGGGGGGAATCAGCCCCAGCATTTT. As protein: CASSQVEEGGNQPQHF.

The J gene is TRBJ2-2, the V gene TRBV30; D gene uncertain. V was clipped by 0 bases and J by 5 bases, with 1 base between them. This CDR3 contains 11 residues. CDR1 and CDR2 (germline): GTSNPN, SVGIG (reference sequence). The CDR3 here is CAWSVTGELFF. The CDR3 nucleotides read TGTGCCTGGAGTGTTACCGGGGAGCTGTTTTTT.

This clonotype was seen ten or more times. This chain links TRBV29-1 with TRBJ2-7; TRBD1 agrees at 10 bases. Germline V gene sequence: CDR1 SQVTM, CDR2 ANQGSEA. The J segment lost 7 bases and the V segment lost 3 bases, leaving 12 bases of the junction unmatched. The CDR3 spans 15 residues. This chain's CDR3 is CSVDRRDRGPGEQYF. For the CDR3, the DNA is TGCAGCGTTGACCGCCGGGACAGGGGCCCTGGGGAGCAGTACTTC.

This clonotype was observed many times. Germline and junction disagree at one end, which may indicate a read error. This CDR3 is CASSLGKLDRPKF. The DNA for the CDR3 is TGTGCCAGCAGCTTGGGGAAACTGGACAGACCTAAATTT. This chain uses TRBV5-6 with TRBJ1-1, with D tentatively TRBD1 (6 bases). CDR3 length: 13 amino acids. Germline CDR1 SGHDT, CDR2 YYEEEE. Together with reference TRBV5-6 and TRBJ1-1, the CDR3 gives the full variable domain: DAGVTQSPTHLIKTRGQQVTLRCSPKSGHDTVSWYQQALGQGPQFIFQYYEEEERQRGNFPDRFSGHQFPNYSSELNVNALLLGDSALYLCASSLGKLDRPKFGQGTRLTVV.

This clonotype was picked up many times. CDR3 residues: CASSYKDRGSTEAFF. The CDR3 nucleotides are TGTGCCAGCAGCTACAAGGACAGGGGGAGCACTGAAGCTTTCTTT. The chain uses TRBV12-3 or TRBV12-4 and TRBJ1-1; 10 nucleotides line up with TRBD1. The CDR3 covers 15 residues. The V and J ends lost 6 bases and 4 bases, in that order; junction bases with no gene match: 8.

This clonotype occurred a few times. The chain carries TRBV6-1 and TRBJ2-3; no firm D call. This CDR3 contains 13 residues. V was trimmed by 10 bases and J by 0 bases, leaving 11 bases between them. Germline lookup yields CDR1 MNHNS and CDR2 SASEGT. Here the CDR3 reads CATQSTSTDTQYF. In DNA, the CDR3 is TGTGCCACACAGAGTACTAGCACAGATACGCAGTATTTT.

This clonotype was recorded many times. The V gene is TRBV12-3 or TRBV12-4, the J gene TRBJ2-5; 8 nucleotides match TRBD2. The CDR3 has 18 residues. With 6 bases clipped from V and 5 bases from J, the junction kept 20 bases outside the gene matches. The CDR3 region has the DNA TGTGCCAGCAGATTAAGGTCGGGAGGGACAAGAAGAGGCGAGACCCAGTACTTC. It codes for CASRLRSGGTRRGETQYF.

CDR3 sequence: CASAGLLSEQYF. In DNA form, the CDR3 reads TGTGCCAGCGCAGGCCTCCTCAGCGAGCAGTACTTC. The J gene is TRBJ2-7, the V gene TRBV5-6; no firm D call. With 7 bases removed from V and 6 bases from J, the gap between germline ends came to 14 bases. The length of the CDR3 is 12 residues. CDR1 is SGHDT, CDR2 YYEEEE, per germline.

The chain combines TRBV2 with TRBJ2-1; D is possibly TRBD1 (6 bases). V was pared by 4 bases and J by 11 bases, with 12 bases between. Per the germline V gene, CDR1 is SNHLY and CDR2 is FYNNEI. There are 12 residues in the CDR3. Here the CDR3 DNA reads TGTGCCAGCAGTGTCGGTGGACAGAAGCAGTTCTTC. Encoded protein: CASSVGGQKQFF.

This chain joins TRBV6-1 and TRBJ1-5; maybe TRBD1 (6 bases). From germline, CDR1 is MNHNS and CDR2 SASEGT. This CDR3 has 14 residues. Between the trimmed V and J ends, which lost 6 bases and 2 bases, there was a span of 11 bases. CDR3 coding DNA: TGTGCCAGCAGAAGGACAGATGGCAATCAGCCCCAGCATTTT. Its translation is CASRRTDGNQPQHF.

This clonotype has at least ten counts. The chain employs TRBV3-1 and TRBJ2-7; D remains ambiguous. V was pared by 0 bases and J by 6 bases, with 9 bases between. CDR1 is LGHDT and CDR2 is YNNKEL in the germline V gene (reference sequence). The length of the CDR3 is 13 residues. The CDR3 reads CASSQDDRSEQYF. The CDR3 DNA is TGTGCCAGCAGCCAAGATGATAGGTCCGAGCAGTACTTC.

This clonotype was observed at least ten times. The CDR3 protein is CASSEWAPGEKLFF. In DNA form, the CDR3 reads TGTGCCAGCAGTGAATGGGCTCCGGGGGAAAAACTGTTTTTT. J is TRBJ1-4 and V is TRBV2, with D unclear. Germline lookup yields CDR1 SNHLY and CDR2 FYNNEI. This CDR3 contains 14 residues. Deletions cut 2 bases from V and 8 bases from J, with 12 bases between.

This clonotype has ten or more counts. This chain connects TRBV7-2 to TRBJ2-1; 13 bases align to TRBD2. After removal of 0 bases from V and 8 bases from J, the junction contained 7 bases not matched to a gene. The CDR3 is 17 amino acids. Germline CDR1 and CDR2: SGHTA and FQGNSA. CDR3 sequence (DNA): TGTGCCAGCAGCTTAGCACTAGCGGGAGGGCCTTCGGATGAGCAGTTCTTC. Its protein product is CASSLALAGGPSDEQFF.

This clonotype was seen at least ten times. The V gene is TRBV18, the J gene TRBJ1-5, with D uncertain. This CDR3 region has 13 residues. V lost 5 bases and J lost 6, with 11 bases in between. Germline V gene sequence: CDR1 KGHSH, CDR2 LQKENI. CDR3 in DNA: TGTGCCAGCTCAGGCGGCGGACTTCAGCCCCAGCATTTT. Protein: CASSGGGLQPQHF.

This clonotype was detected ten times or more. This chain connects TRBV28 to TRBJ2-2; the D is unclear. This CDR3 spans 14 amino acids. CDR1 is MDHEN, CDR2 SYDVKM, per germline. The V end was cut by 6 bases, the J end by 5 bases, with 13 bases between. As DNA, the CDR3 is TGTGCCAGCAGCCGAGAGATAGGGACCGGGGAGCTGTTTTTT. This sequence encodes CASSREIGTGELFF.

This clonotype was found a few times. The chain has TRBV6-6 and TRBJ1-2; D is unresolved. Germline V gene sequence: CDR1 MNHNY, CDR2 SVGAGI (reference sequence). The length of the CDR3 is 12 residues. The ends were cut back, 2 bases at V and 8 bases at J, with 9 bases in the middle. The CDR3 bases are TGTGCCAGCAGTTACGTGGGGAGGGGCTACACCTTC. Translating gives CASSYVGRGYTF.

This clonotype was counted only a few times. The chain employs TRBV11-2 and TRBJ1-5; D is uncertain. CDR1 is SGHAT, CDR2 FQNNGV, per germline. V gave up 3 bases and J gave up 5 bases, with 8 bases separating them. The CDR3 length is 13 residues. DNA for the CDR3: TGTGCCAGCAGCTTGAATATTGATCAGCCCCAGCATTTT. This sequence encodes CASSLNIDQPQHF.